Detailed here is one T cell receptor (beta chain). What it recognizes is unknown. The data stem from a study of vaccination and CD4 T cells after COVID-19. Study-level background: Participants got two doses of BNT162b2 or mRNA-1273 vaccine. Cells were stimulated with overlapping spike peptides from SARS-CoV-2, HCoV-NL63, HCoV-OC43 and HCoV-229E. Every culture used as a control got a CEFX pool, an HIV-1 Nef pool, or no peptide.

Germline loops: CDR1 MDHEN, CDR2 SYDVKM. V dropped 6 bases and J dropped 2 bases, with 5 bases sitting between them. The CDR3 has 12 amino acids. The sample's treatment: roughly ten-day PBMC culture with coronavirus spike peptide pools or control peptides (ViraFEST assay). Cultured CD4+ T cell DNA was sequenced using the Oncomine TCR Beta short-read assay. TCRdb re-derived calls from the PCR reads in MiXCR, one entry per CDR3 protein. The sample has roughly 7,600 distinct CDR3 sequences, about 70% seen once. The receptor comes from a human donor with COVID-19. The specimen was cultured CD4+ T cells from blood, collected after SARS-CoV-2 vaccination. This sequence joins TRBV28 and TRBJ1-5, with D possibly TRBD1 on 5 matching bases. This CDR3 reads CASSRGNQPQHF. As DNA, the CDR3 is TGTGCCAGCAGCAGGGGCAATCAGCCCCAGCATTTT.